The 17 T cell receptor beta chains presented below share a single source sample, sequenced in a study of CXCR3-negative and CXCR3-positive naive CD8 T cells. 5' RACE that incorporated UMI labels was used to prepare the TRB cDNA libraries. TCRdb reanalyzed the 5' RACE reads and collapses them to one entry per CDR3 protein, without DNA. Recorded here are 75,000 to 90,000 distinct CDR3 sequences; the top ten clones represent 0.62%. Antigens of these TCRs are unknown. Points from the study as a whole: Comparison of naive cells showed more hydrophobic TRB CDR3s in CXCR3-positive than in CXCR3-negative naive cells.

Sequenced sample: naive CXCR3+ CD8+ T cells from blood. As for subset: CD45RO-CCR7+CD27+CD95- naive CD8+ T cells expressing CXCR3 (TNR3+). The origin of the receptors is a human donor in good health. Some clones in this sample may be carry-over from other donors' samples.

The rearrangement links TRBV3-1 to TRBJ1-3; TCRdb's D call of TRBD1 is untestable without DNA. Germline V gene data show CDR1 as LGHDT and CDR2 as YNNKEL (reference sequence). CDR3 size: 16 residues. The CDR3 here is CASSQDRGAIGNTIYF.

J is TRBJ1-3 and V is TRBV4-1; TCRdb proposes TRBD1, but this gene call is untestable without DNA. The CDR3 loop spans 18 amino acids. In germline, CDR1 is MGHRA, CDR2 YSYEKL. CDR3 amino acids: CASSQAGQTLSSGNTIYF.

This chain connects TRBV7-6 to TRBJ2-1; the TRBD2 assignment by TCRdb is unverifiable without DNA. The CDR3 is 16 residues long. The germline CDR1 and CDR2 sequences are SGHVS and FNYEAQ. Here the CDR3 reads CASSLVGSGPYNEQFF.

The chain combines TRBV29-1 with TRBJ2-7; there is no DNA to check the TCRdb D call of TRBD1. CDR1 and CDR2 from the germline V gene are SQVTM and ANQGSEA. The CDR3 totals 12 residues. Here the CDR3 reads CSVVPGGYEQYF.

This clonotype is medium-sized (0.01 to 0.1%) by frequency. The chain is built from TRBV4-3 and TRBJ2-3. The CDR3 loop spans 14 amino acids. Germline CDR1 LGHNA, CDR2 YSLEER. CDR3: CASSQDRDRDTQYF.

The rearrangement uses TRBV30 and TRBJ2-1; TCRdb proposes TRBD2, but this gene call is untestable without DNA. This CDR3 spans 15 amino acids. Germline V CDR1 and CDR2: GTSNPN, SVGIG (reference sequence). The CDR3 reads CAWSVASTTLDEQFF.

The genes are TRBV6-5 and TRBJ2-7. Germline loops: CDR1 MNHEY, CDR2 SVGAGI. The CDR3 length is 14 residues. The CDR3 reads CASSYRSSTYEQYF.

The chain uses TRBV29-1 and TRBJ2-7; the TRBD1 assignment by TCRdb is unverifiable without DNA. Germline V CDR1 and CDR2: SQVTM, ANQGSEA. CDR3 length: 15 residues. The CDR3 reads CSVEDQKGVFGEQYF.

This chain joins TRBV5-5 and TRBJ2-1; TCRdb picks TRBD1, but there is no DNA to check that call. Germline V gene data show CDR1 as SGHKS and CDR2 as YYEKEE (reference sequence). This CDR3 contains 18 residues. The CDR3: CASSIFPPRDRAPNEQFF.

CDR3 residues: CASSQDRLAFGTYNEQFF. J is TRBJ2-1 and V is TRBV3-1; there is no DNA to check the TCRdb D call of TRBD2. This CDR3 has 18 amino acids. Germline CDR1 and CDR2: LGHDT and YNNKEL (reference sequence).

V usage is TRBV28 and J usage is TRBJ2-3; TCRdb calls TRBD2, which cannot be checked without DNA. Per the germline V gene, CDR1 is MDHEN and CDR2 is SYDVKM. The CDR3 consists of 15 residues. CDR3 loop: CASSPLAGDSDTQYF.

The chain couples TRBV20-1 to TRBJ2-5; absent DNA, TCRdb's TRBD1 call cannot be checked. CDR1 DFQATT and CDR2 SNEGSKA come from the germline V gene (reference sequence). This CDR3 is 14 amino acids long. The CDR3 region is CSVPRDPWSETQYF.

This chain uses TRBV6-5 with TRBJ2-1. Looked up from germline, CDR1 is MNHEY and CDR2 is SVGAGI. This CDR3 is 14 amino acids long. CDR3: CASSYTRSYNEQFF.

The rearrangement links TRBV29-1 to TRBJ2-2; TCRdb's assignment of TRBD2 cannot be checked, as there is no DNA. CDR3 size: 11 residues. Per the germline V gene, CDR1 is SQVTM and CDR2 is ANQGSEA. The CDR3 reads CSVVEVGELFF.

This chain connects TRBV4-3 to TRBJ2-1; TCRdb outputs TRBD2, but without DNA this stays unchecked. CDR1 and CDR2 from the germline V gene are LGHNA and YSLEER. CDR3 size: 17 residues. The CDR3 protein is CASSQDLGDSAGNEQFF.

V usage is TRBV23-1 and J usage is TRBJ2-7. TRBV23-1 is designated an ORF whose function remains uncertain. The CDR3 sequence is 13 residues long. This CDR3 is CASGRHSSYEQYF.

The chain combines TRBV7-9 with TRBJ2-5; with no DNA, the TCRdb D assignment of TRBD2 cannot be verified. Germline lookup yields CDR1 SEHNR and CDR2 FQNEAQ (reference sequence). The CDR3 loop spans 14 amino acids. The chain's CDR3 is CASSLEGNEETQYF.